This TCR beta chain was found in a study of PD-L1 blockade in urothelial cancer. Looking at the study overall: Male sex and bladder-origin urothelial cancer characterized twenty-five of the 29 patients. Blood analyses occurred 3 weeks (second dose) and 6 weeks post treatment start. Blood yielded a median of approximately 140,000 T cells per sample.

Sequencing used immunoSEQ multiplex PCR; TCRdb keeps in-frame clones, though not all of them. The table includes 37,000 or so clones, approximately 80% detected once. The CDR3 is 16 residues long. V lost 2 bases and J 5 bases, leaving 18 bases between the germline ends. Germline CDR1 MNHNS, CDR2 SASEGT. The chain joins TRBV6-1 to TRBJ1-2; maybe TRBD1 (6 bases). Sample: PBMCs, taken around atezolizumab (anti-PD-L1) treatment. The receptor's source is a man in his sixties with urothelial cancer. CDR3 nucleotides: TGTGCCAGCAGTGAAAGCCAAGGGGGAGGGGGATATGGCTACACCTTC. This gives the protein CASSESQGGGGYGYTF.